Only one count was recorded for the clone carrying this T cell receptor (beta chain). Clones were sequenced by immunoSEQ multiplex PCR, and TCRdb holds only the in-frame ones, with some missing. The data hold around 90,000 clones, with roughly 86% observed a single time. CDR1 SNHLY and CDR2 FYNNEI come from the germline V gene. The V and J ends lost 8 bases and 6 bases respectively, with 16 bases between them. The CDR3 contains 13 residues. The sample originates from a study of control samples from healthy donors and cancer patients. Source material: blood. The origin of this receptor is a man aged 25 to 45 in good health. V usage is TRBV2 and J usage is TRBJ1-2; possible D gene TRBD1, 5 bases. The CDR3 spells CASFARVGNGYTF. In DNA form, the CDR3 reads TGTGCCAGCTTCGCCAGGGTCGGCAATGGCTACACCTTC. The full variable domain, rest sourced from reference TRBV2 and TRBJ1-2, is EPEVTQTPSHQVTQMGQEVILRCVPISNHLYFYWYRQILGQKVEFLVSFYNNEISEKSEIFDDQFSVERPDGSNFTLKIRSTKLEDSAMYFCASFARVGNGYTFGSGTRLTVV.